This TCR beta chain was recorded in a study of blood T cell repertoires in COVID-19. Overall study: Acute and convalescent COVID-19 samples came from the United States, Italy and Spain. The cDNA or gDNA used as material had been derived from T cells, B-cell-depleted T cells, or PBMCs.

Measured with immunoSEQ multiplex PCR; TCRdb has only the in-frame clones, and not every one. Of roughly 250,000 clones listed, roughly 87% are singletons. The CDR3 is 11 amino acids. The germline CDR1 and CDR2 sequences are SEHNR and FQNEAQ (reference sequence). Trimming left V 7 bases short and J 4 bases short, with 5 bases between. This TCR derives from a woman under 40 with acute or convalescent COVID-19. Sample: peripheral blood. The chain couples TRBV7-9 to TRBJ2-1; D gene uncertain. CDR3 sequence (DNA): TGTGCCAGCACTACTTACAATGAGCAGTTCTTC. Its protein is CASTTYNEQFF.